This record concerns one T cell receptor beta chain sequence. TCRdb fed the PCR reads into MiXCR, producing one record per CDR3 protein. The sample consists of some 12,000 distinct CDR3 sequences, more than 55% of them appearing once. The entry originates in a study of tumor-infiltrating lymphocytes in oesophageal squamous cell carcinoma. The CDR3 contains 14 residues. CDR1 and CDR2 (germline): SGHAT, FQNNGV. Trimming left V 8 bases short and J 0 bases short, with 11 bases between. The specimen was esophageal tumor tissue. The rearrangement uses TRBV11-2 and TRBJ2-1; tentative D call: TRBD1 (6 bases). This TCR was recovered from a male donor with esophageal squamous cell carcinoma. CDR3 protein: CASRQGSSYNEQFF. CDR3 sequence (DNA): TGTGCCAGCCGGCAGGGGTCCTCCTACAATGAGCAGTTCTTC.